Sequencing of this T cell receptor beta chain was carried out in a study of T cells after posttransplantation cyclophosphamide. Study findings and constraints: TRB clonality was highly associated with recipient CMV seropositivity and reactivation. Blood and skin or GI T cell repertoires showed limited TRB overlap.

Concerning this clone itself: Its antigen is currently unknown.

On the day of bone marrow donation, the related graft donor provided peripheral blood. Generated by immunoSEQ multiplex PCR, the TCRdb table keeps only in-frame clones and is missing some. The sample includes tens of thousands of clones, about 93% of them seen just once. The source of this sequence is a woman in her twenties or thirties in good health and a related stem cell transplant donor. Sequenced input: PBMCs.

The CDR3 nucleotides read TGTGCCAGCAGCTACAGCGTCTCTGGAAACACCATATATTTT. Its translation is CASSYSVSGNTIYF. The rearrangement uses TRBV2 and TRBJ1-3; D unclear. CDR3 size: 14 residues. Germline values: CDR1 SNHLY, CDR2 FYNNEI. V was cut by 6 bases and J by 0 bases, with 9 bases left in between.